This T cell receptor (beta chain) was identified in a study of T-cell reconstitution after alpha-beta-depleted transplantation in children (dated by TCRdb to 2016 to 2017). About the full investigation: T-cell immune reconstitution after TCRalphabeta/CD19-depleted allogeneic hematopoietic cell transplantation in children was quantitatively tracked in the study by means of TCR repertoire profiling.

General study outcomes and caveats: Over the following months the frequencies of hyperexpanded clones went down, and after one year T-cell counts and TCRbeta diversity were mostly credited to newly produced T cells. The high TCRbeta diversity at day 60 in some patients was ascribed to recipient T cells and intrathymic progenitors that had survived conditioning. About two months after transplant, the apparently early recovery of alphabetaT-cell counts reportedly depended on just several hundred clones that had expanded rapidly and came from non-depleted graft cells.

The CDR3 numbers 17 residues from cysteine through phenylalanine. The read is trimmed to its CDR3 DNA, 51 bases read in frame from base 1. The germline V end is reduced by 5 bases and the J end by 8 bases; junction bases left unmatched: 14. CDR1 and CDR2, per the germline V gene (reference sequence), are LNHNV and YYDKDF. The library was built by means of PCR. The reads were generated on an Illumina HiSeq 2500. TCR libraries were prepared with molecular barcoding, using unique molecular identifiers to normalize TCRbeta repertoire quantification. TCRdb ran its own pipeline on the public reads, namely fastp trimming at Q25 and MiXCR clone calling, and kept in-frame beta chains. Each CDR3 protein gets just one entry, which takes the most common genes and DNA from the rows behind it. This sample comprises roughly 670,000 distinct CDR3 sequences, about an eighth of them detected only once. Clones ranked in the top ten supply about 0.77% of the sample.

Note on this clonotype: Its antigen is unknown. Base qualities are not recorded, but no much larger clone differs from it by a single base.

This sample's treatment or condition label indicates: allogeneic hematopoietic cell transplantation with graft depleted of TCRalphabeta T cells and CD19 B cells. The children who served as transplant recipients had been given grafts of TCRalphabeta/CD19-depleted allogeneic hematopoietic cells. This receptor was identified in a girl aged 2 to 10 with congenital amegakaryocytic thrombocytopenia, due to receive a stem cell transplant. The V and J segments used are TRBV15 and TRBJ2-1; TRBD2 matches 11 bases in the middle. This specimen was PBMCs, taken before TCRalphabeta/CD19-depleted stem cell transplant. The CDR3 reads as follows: CATSDKIAGGPRDEQFF. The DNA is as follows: TGTGCCACCAGCGACAAGATAGCGGGAGGGCCTAGAGATGAGCAGTTCTTC. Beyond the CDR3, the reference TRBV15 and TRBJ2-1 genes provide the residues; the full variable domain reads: DAMVIQNPRYQVTQFGKPVTLSCSQTLNHNVMYWYQQKSSQAPKLLFHYYDKDFNNEADTPDNFQSRRPNTSFCFLDIRSPGLGDTAMYLCATSDKIAGGPRDEQFFGPGTRLTVL.